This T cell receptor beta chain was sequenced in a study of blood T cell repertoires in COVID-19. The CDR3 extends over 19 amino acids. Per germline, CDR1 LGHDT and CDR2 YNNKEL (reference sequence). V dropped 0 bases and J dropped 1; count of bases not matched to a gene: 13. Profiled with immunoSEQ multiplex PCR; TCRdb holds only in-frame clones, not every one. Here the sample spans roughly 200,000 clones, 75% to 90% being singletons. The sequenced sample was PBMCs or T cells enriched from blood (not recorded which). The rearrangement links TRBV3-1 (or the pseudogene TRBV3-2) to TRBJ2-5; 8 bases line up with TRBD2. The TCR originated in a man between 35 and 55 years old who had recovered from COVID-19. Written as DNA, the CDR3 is TGTGCCAGCAGCCAAGATTCCAGCGGGAGTCTCACCCTCCAAGAGACCCAGTACTTC. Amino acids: CASSQDSSGSLTLQETQYF.